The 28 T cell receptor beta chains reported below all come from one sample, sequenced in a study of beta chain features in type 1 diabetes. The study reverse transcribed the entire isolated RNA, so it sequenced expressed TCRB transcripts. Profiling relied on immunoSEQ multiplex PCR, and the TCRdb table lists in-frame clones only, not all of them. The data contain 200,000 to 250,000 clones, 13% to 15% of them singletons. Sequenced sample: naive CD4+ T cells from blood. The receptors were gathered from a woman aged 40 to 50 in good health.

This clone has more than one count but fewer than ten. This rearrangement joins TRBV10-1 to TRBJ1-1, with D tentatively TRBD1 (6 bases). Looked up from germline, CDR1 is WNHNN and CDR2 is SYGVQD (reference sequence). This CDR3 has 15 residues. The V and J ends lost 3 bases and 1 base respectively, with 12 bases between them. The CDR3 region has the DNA TGCGCCAGCAGTGAAGCGGGACAACCGAACACTGAAGCTTTCTTT. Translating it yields CASSEAGQPNTEAFF.

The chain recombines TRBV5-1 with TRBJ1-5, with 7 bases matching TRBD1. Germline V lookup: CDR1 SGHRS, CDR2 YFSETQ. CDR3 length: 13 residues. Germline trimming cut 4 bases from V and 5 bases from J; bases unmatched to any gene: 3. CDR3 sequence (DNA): TGCGCCAGCAGCACTGACAGGGATCAGCCCCAGCATTTT. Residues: CASSTDRDQPQHF. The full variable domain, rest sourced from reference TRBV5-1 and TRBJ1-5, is KAGVTQTPRYLIKTRGQQVTLSCSPISGHRSVSWYQQTPGQGLQFLFEYFSETQRNKGNFPGRFSGRQFSNSRSEMNVSTLELGDSALYLCASSTDRDQPQHFGDGTRLSIL.

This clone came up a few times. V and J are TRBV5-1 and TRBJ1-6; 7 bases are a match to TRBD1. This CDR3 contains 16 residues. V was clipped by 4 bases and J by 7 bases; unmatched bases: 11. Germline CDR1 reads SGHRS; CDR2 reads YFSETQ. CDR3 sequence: CASSASSGTVNSPLHF. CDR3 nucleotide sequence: TGCGCCAGCAGCGCGTCGAGTGGGACAGTAAATTCACCCCTCCACTTT.

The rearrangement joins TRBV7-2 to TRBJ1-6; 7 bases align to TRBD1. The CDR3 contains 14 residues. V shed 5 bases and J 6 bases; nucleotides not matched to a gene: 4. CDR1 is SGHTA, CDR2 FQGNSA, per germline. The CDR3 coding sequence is TGTGCCAGCAGCGGGACAGCGTCTAATTCACCCCTCCACTTT. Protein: CASSGTASNSPLHF.

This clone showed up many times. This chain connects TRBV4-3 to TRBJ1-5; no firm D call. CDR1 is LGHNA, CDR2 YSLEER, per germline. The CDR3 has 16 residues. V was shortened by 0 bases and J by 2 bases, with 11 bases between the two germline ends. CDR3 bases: TGCGCCAGCAGCCAAGAGGCTTACGGGGGCAATCAGCCCCAGCATTTT. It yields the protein CASSQEAYGGNQPQHF.

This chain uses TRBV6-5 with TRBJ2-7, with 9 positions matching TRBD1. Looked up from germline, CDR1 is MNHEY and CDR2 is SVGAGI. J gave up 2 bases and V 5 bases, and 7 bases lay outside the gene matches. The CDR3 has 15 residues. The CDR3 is CASSKGQGIPYEQYF. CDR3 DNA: TGTGCCAGCAGTAAGGGACAGGGAATCCCCTACGAGCAGTACTTC.

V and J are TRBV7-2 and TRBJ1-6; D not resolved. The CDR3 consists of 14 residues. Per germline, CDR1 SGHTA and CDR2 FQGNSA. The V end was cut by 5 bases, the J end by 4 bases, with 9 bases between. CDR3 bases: TGTGCCAGCAGCCCCAAGGAGTATAATTCACCCCTCCACTTT. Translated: CASSPKEYNSPLHF.

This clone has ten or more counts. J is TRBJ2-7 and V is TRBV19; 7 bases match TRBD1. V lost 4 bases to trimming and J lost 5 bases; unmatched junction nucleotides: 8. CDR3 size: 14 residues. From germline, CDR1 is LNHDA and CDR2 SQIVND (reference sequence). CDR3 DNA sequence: TGTGCCAGTAGTACACGACAGGGAAGGGACGAGCAGTACTTC. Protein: CASSTRQGRDEQYF.

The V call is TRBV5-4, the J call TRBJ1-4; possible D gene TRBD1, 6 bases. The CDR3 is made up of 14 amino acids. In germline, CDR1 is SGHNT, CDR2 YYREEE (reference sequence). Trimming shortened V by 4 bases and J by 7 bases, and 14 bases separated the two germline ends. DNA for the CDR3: TGTGCCAGCAGCCTTGGACAGCCTGTTGAAAAACTGTTTTTT. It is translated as CASSLGQPVEKLFF.

The CDR3 is CASSFLPGQYSYGYTF. DNA of the CDR3: TGTGCCAGCAGTTTCCTTCCGGGACAGTACTCCTATGGCTACACCTTC. This chain links TRBV6-6 with TRBJ1-2, with 7 bases matching TRBD1. Germline CDR1 MNHNY, CDR2 SVGAGI (reference sequence). The ends lost 4 bases at V and 4 bases at J; junction bases unmatched: 12. This CDR3 is built from 16 residues.

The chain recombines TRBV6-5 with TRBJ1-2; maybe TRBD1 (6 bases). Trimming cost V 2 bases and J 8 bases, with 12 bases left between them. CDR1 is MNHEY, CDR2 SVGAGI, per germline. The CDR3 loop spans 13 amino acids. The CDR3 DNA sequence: TGTGCCAGCAGTTACCAGGGGACGATAGGCTACACCTTC. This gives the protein CASSYQGTIGYTF.

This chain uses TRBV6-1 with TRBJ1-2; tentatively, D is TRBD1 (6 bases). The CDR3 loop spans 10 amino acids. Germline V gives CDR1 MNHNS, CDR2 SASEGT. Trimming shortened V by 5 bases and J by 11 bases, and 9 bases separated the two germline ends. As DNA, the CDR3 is TGTGCCAGCAGTATCACAGGGTACACCTTC. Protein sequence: CASSITGYTF.

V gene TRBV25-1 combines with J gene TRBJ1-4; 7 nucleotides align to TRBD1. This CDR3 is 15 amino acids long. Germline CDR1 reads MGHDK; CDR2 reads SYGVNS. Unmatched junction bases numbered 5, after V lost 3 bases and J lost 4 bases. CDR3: CASSDTGDFNEKLFF. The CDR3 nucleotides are TGTGCCAGCAGTGATACAGGGGATTTTAATGAAAAACTGTTTTTT.

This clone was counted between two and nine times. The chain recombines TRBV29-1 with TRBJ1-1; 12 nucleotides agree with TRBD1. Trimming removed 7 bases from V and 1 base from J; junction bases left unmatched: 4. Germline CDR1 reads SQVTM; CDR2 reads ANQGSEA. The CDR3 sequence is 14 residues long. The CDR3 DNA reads TGCAGCGGGGGACAGGGGGCACAGAACACTGAAGCTTTCTTT. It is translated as CSGGQGAQNTEAFF.

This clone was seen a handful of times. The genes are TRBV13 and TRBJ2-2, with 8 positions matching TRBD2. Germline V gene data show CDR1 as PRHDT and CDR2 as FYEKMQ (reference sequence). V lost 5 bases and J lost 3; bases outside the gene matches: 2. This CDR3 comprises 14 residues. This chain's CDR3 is CASSSGGHTGELFF. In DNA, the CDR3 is TGTGCCAGCAGCAGCGGGGGACACACCGGGGAGCTGTTTTTT. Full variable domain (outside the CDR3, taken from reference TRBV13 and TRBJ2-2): AAGVIQSPRHLIKEKRETATLKCYPIPRHDTVYWYQQGPGQDPQFLISFYEKMQSDKGSIPDRFSAQQFSDYHSELNMSSLELGDSALYFCASSSGGHTGELFFGEGSRLTVL.

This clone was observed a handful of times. CDR3: CASSLSEYNEQFF. The CDR3 DNA follows: TGTGCCAGCAGCCTAAGTGAATACAATGAGCAGTTCTTC. This sequence joins TRBV6-4 and TRBJ2-1; D not certain. Per the germline V gene, CDR1 is MRHNA and CDR2 is SNTAGT. The V end lost 6 bases, the J end lost 4 bases, and 10 bases lay between the germline ends. There are 13 residues in the CDR3.

Here the CDR3 DNA reads TGTGCCAGCACAGCGGGGGACTCACCCCTCCACTTT. Protein product: CASTAGDSPLHF. The chain couples TRBV25-1 to TRBJ1-6; D is perhaps TRBD1 (5 bases). Germline loops: CDR1 MGHDK, CDR2 SYGVNS. This CDR3 comprises 12 residues. Trimming removed 7 bases from V and 10 bases from J, with 11 bases in between.

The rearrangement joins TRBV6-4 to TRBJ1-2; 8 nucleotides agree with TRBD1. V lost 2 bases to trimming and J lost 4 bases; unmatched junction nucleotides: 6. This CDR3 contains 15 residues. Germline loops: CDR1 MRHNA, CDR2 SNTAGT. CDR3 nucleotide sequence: TGTGCCAGCAGTGACCCCGGCAGGGGGCTCTATGGCTACACCTTC. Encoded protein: CASSDPGRGLYGYTF.

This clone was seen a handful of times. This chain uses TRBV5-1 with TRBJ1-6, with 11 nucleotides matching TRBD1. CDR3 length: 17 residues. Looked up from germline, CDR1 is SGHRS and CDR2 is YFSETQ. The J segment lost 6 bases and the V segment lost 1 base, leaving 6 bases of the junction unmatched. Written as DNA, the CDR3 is TGCGCCAGCAGCTTGTTCGGTGGACAGGGGGCTAATTCACCCCTCCACTTT. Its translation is CASSLFGGQGANSPLHF.

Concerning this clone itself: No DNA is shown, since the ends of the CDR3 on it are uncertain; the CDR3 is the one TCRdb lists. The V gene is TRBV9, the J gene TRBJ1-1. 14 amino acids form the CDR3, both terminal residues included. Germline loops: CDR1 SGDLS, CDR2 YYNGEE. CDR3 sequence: CASSVGVGGGNSLF.

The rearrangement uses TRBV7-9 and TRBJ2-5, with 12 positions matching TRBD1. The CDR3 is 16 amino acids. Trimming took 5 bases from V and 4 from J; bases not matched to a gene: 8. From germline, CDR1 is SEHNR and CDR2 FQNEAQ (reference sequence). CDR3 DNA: TGTGCCAGCAGCAGCTCCGGGACAGGGGGCCGAGAGACCCAGTACTTC. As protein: CASSSSGTGGRETQYF.

The CDR3 nucleotides read TGTGCCAGCAGTTACGTGGGGGGGGGCTACACCTTC. Encoded protein: CASSYVGGGYTF. This chain uses TRBV6-5 with TRBJ1-2; D might be TRBD1 (5 bases). Trimming stripped 2 bases from V and 8 bases from J, with 9 bases between. This CDR3 is built from 12 residues. Germline V lookup: CDR1 MNHEY, CDR2 SVGAGI.

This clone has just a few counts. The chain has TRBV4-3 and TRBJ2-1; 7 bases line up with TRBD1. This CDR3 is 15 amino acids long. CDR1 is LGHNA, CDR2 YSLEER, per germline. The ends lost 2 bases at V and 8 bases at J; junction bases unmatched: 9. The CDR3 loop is CASSQRSNRGDEQFF. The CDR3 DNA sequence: TGCGCCAGCAGCCAACGAAGTAACAGGGGCGATGAGCAGTTCTTC.

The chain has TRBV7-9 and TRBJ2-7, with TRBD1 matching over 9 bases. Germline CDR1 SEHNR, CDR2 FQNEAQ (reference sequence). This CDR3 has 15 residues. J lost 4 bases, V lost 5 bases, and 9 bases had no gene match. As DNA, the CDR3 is TGTGCCAGCAGCCAAGGAGACAGGGGGAGATACGAGCAGTACTTC. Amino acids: CASSQGDRGRYEQYF.

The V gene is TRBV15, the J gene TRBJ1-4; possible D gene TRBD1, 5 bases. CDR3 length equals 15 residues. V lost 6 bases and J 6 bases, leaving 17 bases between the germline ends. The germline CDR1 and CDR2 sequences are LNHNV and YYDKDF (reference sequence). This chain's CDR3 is CATSPTRTRDEKLFF. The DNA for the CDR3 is TGTGCCACCAGTCCTACGAGGACACGGGATGAAAAACTGTTTTTT. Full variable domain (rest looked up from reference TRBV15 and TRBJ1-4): DAMVIQNPRYQVTQFGKPVTLSCSQTLNHNVMYWYQQKSSQAPKLLFHYYDKDFNNEADTPDNFQSRRPNTSFCFLDIRSPGLGDTAMYLCATSPTRTRDEKLFFGSGTQLSVL.

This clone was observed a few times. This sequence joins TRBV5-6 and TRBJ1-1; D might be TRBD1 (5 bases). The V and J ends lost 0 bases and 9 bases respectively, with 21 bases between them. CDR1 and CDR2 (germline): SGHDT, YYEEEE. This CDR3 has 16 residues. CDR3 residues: CASSLALIGQITKAFF. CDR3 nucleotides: TGTGCCAGCAGCTTGGCCTTGATTGGACAAATAACGAAAGCTTTCTTT. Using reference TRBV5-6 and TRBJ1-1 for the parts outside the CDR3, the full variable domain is DAGVTQSPTHLIKTRGQQVTLRCSPKSGHDTVSWYQQALGQGPQFIFQYYEEEERQRGNFPDRFSGHQFPNYSSELNVNALLLGDSALYLCASSLALIGQITKAFFGQGTRLTVV.

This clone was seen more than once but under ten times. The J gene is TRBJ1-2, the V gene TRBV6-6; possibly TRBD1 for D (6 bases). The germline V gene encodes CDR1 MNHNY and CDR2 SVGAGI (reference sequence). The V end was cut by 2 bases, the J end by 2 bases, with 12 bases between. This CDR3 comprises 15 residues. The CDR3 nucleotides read TGTGCCAGCAGTTACGAACCCCAGGGGAACTATGGCTACACCTTC. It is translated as CASSYEPQGNYGYTF.

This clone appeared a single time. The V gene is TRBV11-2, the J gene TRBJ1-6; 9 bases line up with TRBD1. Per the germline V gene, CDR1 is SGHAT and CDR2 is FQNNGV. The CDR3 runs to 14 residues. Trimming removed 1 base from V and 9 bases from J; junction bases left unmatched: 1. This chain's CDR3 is CASSLGTGVSPLHF. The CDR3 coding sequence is TGTGCCAGCAGCTTAGGGACAGGGGTTTCACCCCTCCACTTT. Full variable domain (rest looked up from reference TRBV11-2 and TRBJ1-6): EAGVAQSPRYKIIEKRQSVAFWCNPISGHATLYWYQQILGQGPKLLIQFQNNGVVDDSQLPKDRFSAERLKGVDSTLKIQPAKLEDSAVYLCASSLGTGVSPLHFGNGTRLTVT.